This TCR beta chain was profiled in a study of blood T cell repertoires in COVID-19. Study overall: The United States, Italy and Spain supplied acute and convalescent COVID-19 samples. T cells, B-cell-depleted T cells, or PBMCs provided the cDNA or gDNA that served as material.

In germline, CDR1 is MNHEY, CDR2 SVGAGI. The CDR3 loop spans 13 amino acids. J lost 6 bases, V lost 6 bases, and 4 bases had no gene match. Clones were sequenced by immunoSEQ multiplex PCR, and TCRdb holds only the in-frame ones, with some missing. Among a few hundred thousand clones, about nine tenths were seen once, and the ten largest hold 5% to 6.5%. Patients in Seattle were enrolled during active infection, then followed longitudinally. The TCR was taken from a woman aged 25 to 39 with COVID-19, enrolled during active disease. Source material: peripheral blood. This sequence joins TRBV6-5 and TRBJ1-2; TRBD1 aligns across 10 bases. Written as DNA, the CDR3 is TGTGCCAGCAGAACCGGGACAGGGGATGGCTACACCTTC. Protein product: CASRTGTGDGYTF.